The entry that follows covers one T cell receptor beta chain sequence. CDR3 size: 14 residues. V was shortened by 2 bases and J by 0 bases, with 8 bases between the two germline ends. The germline V gene has CDR1 SGHNT and CDR2 YYREEE (reference sequence). In the original processing: Nucleated cell number was recorded as an estimate derived from reference gene primer amplification. Only in-frame clones appear in the TCRdb table, and some are missing; sequencing was by immunoSEQ multiplex PCR. V, J and clone size are taken as reported in that table, and D and trimming were inferred from the DNA itself. The sample has a few hundred thousand clones; 70% to 90% are singletons. This sample was included in a study of blood T cell repertoires in COVID-19. Study-level information: Acute-phase and convalescent COVID-19 samples originated in the United States, Italy and Spain. Sources were T cells, B-cell-depleted T cells, or PBMCs; the material itself was cDNA or gDNA.

This TCR was recovered from a human donor in a cohort sampled during active COVID-19. Sequenced material: peripheral blood. The chain is built from TRBV5-4 and TRBJ1-1; D is unresolved. The CDR3 DNA sequence: TGTGCCAGCAGCTTACAGAACATGAACACTGAAGCTTTCTTT. Its protein is CASSLQNMNTEAFF.